This T cell receptor beta chain was captured by sequencing in a study of T cells in Graves' hyperthyroidism and ophthalmopathy. Study-wide background: At initial diagnosis, before any treatment had begun, peripheral blood was obtained.

Amplification targeted TCR beta CDR3 regions from RNA transcripts. First-round RT-PCR of the TCR CDR3 relied on the HTBI primer set. One entry per CDR3 protein, called by TCRdb with MiXCR from the multiplex PCR reads. The sample holds about 250,000 distinct CDR3 sequences, approximately 24% seen once. General study points: Blood shared most expanded thyroid clonotypes above 0.001.

This clonotype was counted many times. Its antigen is not known. CDR3 size: 16 residues. Germline CDR1 and CDR2: MNHEY and SVGEGT. V shed 2 bases and J 4 bases; nucleotides not matched to a gene: 10. Clinical symptoms, serum thyroxine and TRAb, thyroid ultrasound and orbital computed tomography were used for the diagnoses. Sequences were obtained from blood. The TCR sequence derives from a middle-aged woman with Graves' ophthalmopathy. The chain has TRBV6-2 or TRBV6-3 and TRBJ2-7, with 8 bases identical to TRBD2. The CDR3, as DNA: TGTGCCAGCAGTTACGCTGAGCGGGAGTTTGGGTACGAGCAGTACTTC. Protein sequence: CASSYAEREFGYEQYF.